This T cell receptor (beta chain) comes out of a study of a mutant IDH1 vaccine in newly diagnosed glioma. About the study: Following radiotherapy alone, or alongside temozolomide cycles, vaccination was started after an interval of 4-6 weeks.

As regards this clone: The antigen is not known.

Trimming removed 2 bases from V and 2 bases from J; junction bases left unmatched: 3. CDR1 GTSNPN and CDR2 SVGIG come from the germline V gene (reference sequence). There are 15 residues in the CDR3. Using immunoSEQ multiplex PCR, the repertoire was profiled, and TCRdb retains in-frame clones only, with some absent. There are 45,000 to 55,000 clones in the sample; 70% to 85% occur only once, and around 6.7% lies in the top ten. As to time point: week 35, safety follow-up. Every vaccine dose comprised 300 ug of mutant IDH1 20-mer peptide plus topical imiquimod. The source is a man aged 35 to 55 with glioma. The V call is TRBV30, the J call TRBJ2-2, with 9 bases matching TRBD1. Sequences were derived from PBMCs, sampled from a glioma patient whose treatment included an IDH1 peptide vaccine. CDR3 DNA: TGTGCCTGGAGTCTGGGACAGGGTAACACCGGGGAGCTGTTTTTT. Translation gives CAWSLGQGNTGELFF.